What follows is one TCR beta chain and its context. Antigen unknown. Using immunoSEQ multiplex PCR, the repertoire was profiled, and TCRdb retains in-frame clones only, with some absent. The sample comprises roughly 80,000 clones, more than 85% of which are singletons, and roughly 0.69% rests with the top ten. From germline, CDR1 is SGHDT and CDR2 YYEEEE. The CDR3 is 13 residues long. V gave up 4 bases and J gave up 10 bases, with 16 bases separating them. This sample is part of a study of OX40 agonist ivuxolimab in advanced cancers. About the research overall: Head and neck, renal cell, melanoma or hepatocellular carcinoma were the cancers that dose-escalation patients had. Regarding the study as a whole: Clonal expansion from baseline to week 6 occurred in both CD4+ and CD8+ T cells.

Specimen: CD4+ or CD8+ T cells sorted from blood, collected in a trial of the OX40 agonist ivuxolimab. This rearrangement joins TRBV5-6 to TRBJ2-3, with a weak D call TRBD2 (5 bases). The sequence derives from an adult with an advanced solid tumor such as melanoma, head and neck, liver or kidney cancer. The CDR3 DNA reads as TGTGCCAGCAGCCCAACTACTAGTACCGCGCAGTATTTT. Its translation is CASSPTTSTAQYF. The full variable domain, its missing parts supplied by reference TRBV5-6 and TRBJ2-3, is DAGVTQSPTHLIKTRGQQVTLRCSPKSGHDTVSWYQQALGQGPQFIFQYYEEEERQRGNFPDRFSGHQFPNYSSELNVNALLLGDSALYLCASSPTTSTAQYFGPGTRLTVL.